The T cell receptor (beta chain) described here comes from a study of response to subunit inactivated influenza vaccine. General study results and limits: The authors suggested that every seasonal influenza vaccination recruits few new T cells.

TCRdb ran MiXCR on the RT-PCR reads and lists one entry per CDR3 protein. The repertoire holds under 850,000 distinct CDR3 sequences, with approximately 17% as singletons. The CDR3 is 13 amino acids. V gave up 4 bases and J gave up 2 bases; unmatched junction bases: 4. The germline V gene has CDR1 SQVTM and CDR2 ANQGSEA. A note on this clonotype: Its target is not known.

The starting material was PBMCs from blood, obtained less than 6 days after vaccination. The sequence was collected from a man aged 50 to 59 who received an inactivated influenza vaccine. The chain employs TRBV29-1 and TRBJ1-2; TRBD1 matches at 7 bases. CDR3 region: CSVAGGGNYGYTF. The CDR3 DNA follows: TGCAGCGTTGCAGGGGGAGGGAACTATGGCTACACCTTC.